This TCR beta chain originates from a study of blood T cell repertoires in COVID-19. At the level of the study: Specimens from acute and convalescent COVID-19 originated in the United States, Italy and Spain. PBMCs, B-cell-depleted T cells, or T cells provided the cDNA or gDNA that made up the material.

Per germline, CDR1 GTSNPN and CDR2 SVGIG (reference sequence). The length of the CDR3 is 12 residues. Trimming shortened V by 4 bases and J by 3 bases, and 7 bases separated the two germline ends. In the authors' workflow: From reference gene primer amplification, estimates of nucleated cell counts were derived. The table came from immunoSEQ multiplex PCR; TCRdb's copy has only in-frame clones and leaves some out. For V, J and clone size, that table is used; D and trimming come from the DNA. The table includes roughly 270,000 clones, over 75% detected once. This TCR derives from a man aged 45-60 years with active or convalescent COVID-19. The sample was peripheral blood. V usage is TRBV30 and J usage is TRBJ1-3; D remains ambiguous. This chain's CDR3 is CAWNRDGNTIYF. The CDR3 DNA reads TGTGCCTGGAATCGCGATGGAAACACCATATATTTT.